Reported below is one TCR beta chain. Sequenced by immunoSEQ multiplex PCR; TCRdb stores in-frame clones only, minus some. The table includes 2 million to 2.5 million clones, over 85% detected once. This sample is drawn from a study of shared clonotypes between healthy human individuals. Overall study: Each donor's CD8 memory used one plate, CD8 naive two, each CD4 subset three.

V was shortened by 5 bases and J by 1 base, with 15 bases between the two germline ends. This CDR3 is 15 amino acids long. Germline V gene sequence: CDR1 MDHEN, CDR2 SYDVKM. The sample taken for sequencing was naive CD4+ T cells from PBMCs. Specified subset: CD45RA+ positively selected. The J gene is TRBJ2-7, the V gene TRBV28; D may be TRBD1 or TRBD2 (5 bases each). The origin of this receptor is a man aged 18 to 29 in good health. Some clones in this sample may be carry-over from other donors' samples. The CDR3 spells CASSAGATDSYEQYF. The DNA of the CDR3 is TGTGCCAGCAGTGCCGGGGCTACTGATTCCTACGAGCAGTACTTC.